These 16 T cell receptor beta chains share one sample of origin, sequenced in a study of blood T cell repertoires in COVID-19. Some clones are missing from TCRdb's copy, which holds only in-frame ones; the method was immunoSEQ multiplex PCR. The sample consists of about 39,000 clones, approximately 85% of them appearing once. The specimen sequenced was peripheral blood. These receptors were obtained from a man aged 55-75 years with acute or convalescent COVID-19.

This rearrangement joins TRBV19 to TRBJ2-3; 8 bases are a match to TRBD1. CDR1 and CDR2 from the germline V gene are LNHDA and SQIVND (reference sequence). The V gene end was trimmed by 3 bases and the J gene end by 7 bases; junction bases not matched to a gene: 6. This CDR3 region has 14 residues. The CDR3 spells CASSMDRDPNTQYF. The DNA of the CDR3 is TGTGCCAGTAGTATGGACAGGGACCCGAATACGCAGTATTTT.

The chain combines TRBV7-8 with TRBJ2-1; TRBD1 might be the D (5 bases). CDR3 length: 16 residues. Trimming took off 1 base at V and 0 bases at J, with 10 bases between the two ends. Germline assignment: CDR1 SGHVS and CDR2 FQNEAQ. The CDR3 is CASSLVWGSSYNEQFF. The DNA for the CDR3 is TGTGCCAGCAGCTTAGTCTGGGGCAGCTCCTACAATGAGCAGTTCTTC.

The J gene is TRBJ2-7, the V gene TRBV9, with 7 bases aligning to TRBD1. The CDR3 length is 14 residues. J was trimmed by 0 bases and V by 3 bases; bases with no gene match: 3. Germline CDR1 is SGDLS and CDR2 is YYNGEE. The CDR3 reads CASSAGQSSYEQYF. CDR3 sequence (DNA): TGTGCCAGCAGCGCGGGACAGAGCTCCTACGAGCAGTACTTC. The full variable domain, its missing parts supplied by reference TRBV9 and TRBJ2-7, is DSGVTQTPKHLITATGQRVTLRCSPRSGDLSVYWYQQSLDQGLQFLIQYYNGEERAKGNILERFSAQQFPDLHSELNLSSLELGDSALYFCASSAGQSSYEQYFGPGTRLTVT.

There are a few counts of this clone. This chain joins TRBV7-2 and TRBJ2-1; possible D gene TRBD2, 5 bases. The germline V gene has CDR1 SGHTA and CDR2 FQGNSA. Trimming removed 1 base from V and 0 bases from J, with 7 bases in between. The CDR3 spans 15 residues. In DNA form, the CDR3 reads TGTGCCAGCAGCTTAGGGACTGGCTCCTACAATGAGCAGTTCTTC. It codes for CASSLGTGSYNEQFF.

This clone was observed once. The chain has TRBV20-1 and TRBJ1-2, with D perhaps matching TRBD1 (5 bases). V was clipped by 6 bases and J by 8 bases, with 13 bases between them. Per germline, CDR1 DFQATT and CDR2 SNEGSKA (reference sequence). The CDR3 covers 11 residues. CDR3 DNA: TGCAGTGCGGGGCAGGGATTCGGCTACACCTTC. This translates into CSAGQGFGYTF.

This chain uses TRBV2 with TRBJ1-2; weak D call: TRBD1 (6 bases). The CDR3 is 12 residues long. Germline CDR1 is SNHLY and CDR2 is FYNNEI. Trimming took 2 bases from V and 9 from J, leaving 10 bases between them. This chain's CDR3 is CASSERQGSYTF. As DNA, the CDR3 is TGTGCCAGCAGTGAAAGGCAGGGGAGCTACACCTTC.

The chain is built from TRBV4-3 and TRBJ1-2; no definite D call. Germline V gene lookup returns CDR1 LGHNA and CDR2 YSLEER. The V gene lost 0 bases and the J gene lost 1 base, with 6 bases spanning the gap. The CDR3 totals 14 residues. In DNA form, the CDR3 reads TGCGCCAGCAGCCAAGAAACCGGTAACTATGGCTACACCTTC. Amino acid sequence: CASSQETGNYGYTF.

Only a few counts were recorded for this clone. The V gene is TRBV3-1 (or the pseudogene TRBV3-2), the J gene TRBJ2-5; D not resolved. Germline V gene sequence: CDR1 LGHDT, CDR2 YNNKEL (reference sequence). There are 12 residues in the CDR3. Trimming left V 2 bases short and J 5 bases short, with 6 bases between. Here the CDR3 DNA reads TGTGCCAGCAGCCAAAACCGGGAGACCCAGTACTTC. Translated: CASSQNRETQYF.

The chain combines TRBV9 with TRBJ2-2; tentative D call: TRBD2 (7 bases). CDR3 length equals 16 residues. V was trimmed by 4 bases and J by 1 base, leaving 14 bases between them. The germline CDR1 and CDR2 sequences are SGDLS and YYNGEE. CDR3 sequence (DNA): TGTGCCAGCAGCCGCGGGGGCCGCGAGAACACCGGGGAGCTGTTTTTT. Translation: CASSRGGRENTGELFF.

This chain uses TRBV12-3 or TRBV12-4 with TRBJ1-2; D perhaps matches TRBD1 (6 bases). This CDR3 has 11 residues. V was cut by 9 bases and J by 8 bases, with 13 bases left in between. The CDR3 nucleotides read TGTGCCAGTGAGGGGGTGAGCGGCTACACCTTC. It specifies CASEGVSGYTF.

The genes are TRBV6-5 and TRBJ2-7; 8 positions match TRBD2. This CDR3 contains 14 residues. The ends lost 6 bases at V and 5 bases at J; junction bases unmatched: 9. Germline loops: CDR1 MNHEY, CDR2 SVGAGI. The CDR3 bases are TGTGCCAGCAGGGTCGGGGGGGAAGTGGACGAGCAGTACTTC. Its translation is CASRVGGEVDEQYF.

The chain carries TRBV28 and TRBJ2-3; 9 bases fit TRBD2. The CDR3 loop spans 14 amino acids. Germline V gives CDR1 MDHEN, CDR2 SYDVKM. V lost 6 bases and J lost 2; bases outside the gene matches: 3. As DNA, the CDR3 is TGTGCCAGCAGGTCTAGCGGGAACACAGATACGCAGTATTTT. Its protein product is CASRSSGNTDTQYF.

The chain uses TRBV18 and TRBJ1-6; D ambiguous. This CDR3 is 15 amino acids long. Germline-derived CDR1 and CDR2 are KGHSH and LQKENI. V shed 0 bases and J shed 10 bases, with 13 bases lying between them. CDR3 sequence (DNA): TGTGCCAGCTCACCACCGGCCCCGGGAGGGTCACCCCTCCACTTT. Translation: CASSPPAPGGSPLHF. Drawing the rest from reference TRBV18 and TRBJ1-6, the complete variable domain is NAGVMQNPRHLVRRRGQEARLRCSPMKGHSHVYWYRQLPEEGLKFMVYLQKENIIDESGMPKERFSAEFPKEGPSILRIQQVVRGDSAAYFCASSPPAPGGSPLHFGNGTRLTVT.

The chain is built from TRBV14 and TRBJ2-5, with a weak D call TRBD1 (6 bases). The V gene's germline CDR1 is SGHDN and CDR2 FVKESK. The CDR3 runs 13 residues. Trimming removed 6 bases from V and 4 bases from J, with 12 bases in between. DNA of the CDR3: TGTGCCAGCAGTCTACAGGGTGGAGAGACCCAGTACTTC. Translated, it gives CASSLQGGETQYF. The full variable domain, its missing parts supplied by reference TRBV14 and TRBJ2-5, is EAGVTQFPSHSVIEKGQTVTLRCDPISGHDNLYWYRRVMGKEIKFLLHFVKESKQDESGMPNNRFLAERTGGTYSTLKVQPAELEDSGVYFCASSLQGGETQYFGPGTRLLVL.

This sequence joins TRBV28 and TRBJ1-5, with D perhaps TRBD1 (5 bases). Germline CDR1 MDHEN, CDR2 SYDVKM. The V end was cut by 2 bases, the J end by 6 bases, with 14 bases between. CDR3 length equals 15 residues. The CDR3 region has the DNA TGTGCCAGCAGTTTACTGATCCAGGGCCCTCAGCCCCAGCATTTT. This sequence encodes CASSLLIQGPQPQHF.

The chain is built from TRBV28 and TRBJ1-6; the D is unclear. The CDR3 loop spans 15 amino acids. The germline V and J ends were trimmed by 3 bases and 2 bases, with 8 bases remaining between them. Germline V gene data show CDR1 as MDHEN and CDR2 as SYDVKM. The CDR3 region has the DNA TGTGCCAGCAGTTTTGGGAGGGCCTATAATTCACCCCTCCACTTT. Translation: CASSFGRAYNSPLHF.